This T cell receptor (beta chain) was identified during a study of shared clonotypes between healthy human individuals (dated by TCRdb to the early 2020s). Background for the entire study: A few men and a couple of women, aged 18 to 49 years, made up the cohort. Per donor, three plates each were used for CD4 naive and CD4 memory, two for CD8 naive, and one for CD8 memory. The study deeply sequenced blood TCR repertoires of 5 or 6 healthy adults to estimate repertoire size and the extent of clonotype sharing between individuals. Libraries were prepared and TCR repertoires were sequenced by different laboratories using diverse techniques, in order to increase sequencing depth and limit assay-specific biases. Leukapheresis yielded between about 0.94 and 8.9 billion PBMCs per donor. Overall results and qualifications from the work: Even with the large sequencing depth, rarefaction of the sorted-subset datasets indicated that sequencing was incomplete. Based on pairwise subsampling, the degree of clonotype sharing among donors was expected to be affected by sequencing depth. Larger estimated clonotype richness was generally found for naive subsets than for memory subsets. Sampling was restricted to blood, and TCR repertoires in tissues likely differ from the TCR repertoires found in blood. When several donors were compared, the shared fraction of clonotypes was around 5% for naive CD4, around 3.6% for naive CD8, 2.3% for memory CD4, and 0.35% to 0.5% for memory CD8. Because the study included only a small number of donors, the genetic and exposure-history diversity represented was limited. Compared with non-shared clonotypes, the clonotypes found in all four sorted-subset donors had higher generation probabilities.

Using the deep immunoSEQ assay, multiplex PCR amplified TCR CDR3 regions from genomic DNA. Extracted genomic DNA from each cell subset was distributed evenly across all wells of several immunoSEQ 96-well plates, and each plate was treated as a replicate. For sorted subsets, each replicate PCR was loaded with approximately 200 ng genomic DNA, equivalent to 30,000 or so T cell genomes. Purified libraries were quantified with a Qubit 3.0 fluorometer, sized on a Bioanalyzer 2100, and re-quantified with the KAPA Library Quantification kit. Each immunoSEQ 96-well plate was sequenced on its own single-read 150-cycle Illumina NextSeq 550 flow cell. The original pipeline was this. Because the immunoSEQ output included only junctional sequences and no quality scores, the filtering could not be the same as the filtering used for full-length reads. To assign V/J genes and CDR3, sequences were annotated against IMGT germline references using PyIR, a Python wrapper for IgBLAST v1.9. Reads were filtered out if the reads had weak V/J assignments (E-value above 1e-6), no CDR3, stop codons, out-of-frame junctions, or ambiguous translated residues. V3J clonotypes were defined as sequences sharing an identical inferred V gene, J gene, and CDR3 amino acid sequence. The percentage overlap between two repertoires was calculated by dividing the number of shared unique clonotypes by the size of the smaller repertoire. RTK rarefaction, the Chao1 estimator, and Recon v2.1 estimates of unobserved clonotypes were used to assess repertoire richness. OLGA was used to compute generation probabilities for all TCRbeta clonotypes that the gDNA method yielded from a handful of donors. Held by TCRdb, this immuneACCESS table contains in-frame sequences only and omits some clones. Under half of the omission traces to an unresolved V gene where checked; the cause of the rest is unknown. Clone size and the V and J calls come from that table; the DNA yielded D and trimming. The sample yields roughly 1 million clones; approximately 70% were counted once. The leading ten clones occupy around 1.5% of the sample.

Remarks on this clone: No antigen is known for it. Base quality data are lacking; no much larger clone is found one base away.

Healthy HIV-negative adults with no recently reported acute infections or vaccinations were included as donors. Every donor was a Caucasian adult living in Nashville, Tennessee, USA. CD4+ T cells were enriched by magnetic negative selection, after which naive cells were positively selected on CD45RA and the negative fraction was taken as the memory subset. Blood was collected by leukapheresis, and PBMCs were isolated by Ficoll-Histopaque density gradient centrifugation and then cryopreserved in liquid nitrogen vapor phase. Analytical flow cytometry was used to check the purity and quantity of every magnetically sorted T cell population. From each sorted fraction, genomic DNA was isolated and quantified by UV absorbance on a Nanodrop 2000c. Here V drops 4 bases and J drops 6 bases, and the junction holds 17 bases not matched to any gene. From the cysteine through the phenylalanine, the CDR3 covers 17 amino acids. The read is trimmed to its CDR3 DNA, 51 bases read in frame from base 1. According to the germline V gene, CDR1 reads SGHDT and CDR2 reads YYEEEE.

Sequences were obtained from memory CD4+ T cells sorted from blood. Interpreted using the paper, the cell subset or site label stands for: CD45RA-negative fraction. The sequence was obtained from a man aged 18 to 29 in good health. The chain is made from TRBV5-6 and TRBJ2-3; 7 of the junction bases match TRBD2. DNA sequence: TGTGCCAGCAGCCGAATAGACCTAGCGGCTTTACAGGATACGCAGTATTTT. This is translated as CASSRIDLAALQDTQYF. The entire variable domain, with the stretches around the CDR3 drawn from the reference TRBV5-6 and TRBJ2-3 proteins, is DAGVTQSPTHLIKTRGQQVTLRCSPKSGHDTVSWYQQALGQGPQFIFQYYEEEERQRGNFPDRFSGHQFPNYSSELNVNALLLGDSALYLCASSRIDLAALQDTQYFGPGTRLTVL.